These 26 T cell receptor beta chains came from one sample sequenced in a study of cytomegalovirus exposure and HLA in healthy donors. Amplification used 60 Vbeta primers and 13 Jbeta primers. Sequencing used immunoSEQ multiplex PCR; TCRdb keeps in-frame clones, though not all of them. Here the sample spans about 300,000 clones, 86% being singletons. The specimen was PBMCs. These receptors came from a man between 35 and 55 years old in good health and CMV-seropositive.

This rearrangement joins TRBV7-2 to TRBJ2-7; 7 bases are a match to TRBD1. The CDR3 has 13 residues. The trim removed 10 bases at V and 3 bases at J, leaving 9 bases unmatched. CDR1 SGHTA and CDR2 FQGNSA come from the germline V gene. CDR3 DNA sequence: TGTGCCACCTGCCGGGACAGAGGCTACGAGCAGTACTTC. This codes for CATCRDRGYEQYF.

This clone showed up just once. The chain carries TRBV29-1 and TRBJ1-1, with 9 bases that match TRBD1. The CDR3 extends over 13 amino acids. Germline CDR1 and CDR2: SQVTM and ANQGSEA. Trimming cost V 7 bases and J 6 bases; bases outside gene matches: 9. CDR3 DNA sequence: TGCAGCGCTGCTGACAGGGGGAGGGCTGAAGCTTTCTTT. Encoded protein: CSAADRGRAEAFF. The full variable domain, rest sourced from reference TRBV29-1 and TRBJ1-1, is SAVISQKPSRDICQRGTSLTIQCQVDSQVTMMFWYRQQPGQSLTLIATANQGSEATYESGFVIDKFPISRPNLTFSTLTVSNMSPEDSSIYLCSAADRGRAEAFFGQGTRLTVV.

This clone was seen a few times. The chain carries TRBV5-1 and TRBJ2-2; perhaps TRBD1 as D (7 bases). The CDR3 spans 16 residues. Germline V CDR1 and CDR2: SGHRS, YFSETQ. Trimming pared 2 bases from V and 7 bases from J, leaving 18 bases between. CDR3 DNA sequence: TGCGCCAGCAGCTTCAATATTTACCAGGGGGGCGGGGAGCTGTTTTTT. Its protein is CASSFNIYQGGGELFF.

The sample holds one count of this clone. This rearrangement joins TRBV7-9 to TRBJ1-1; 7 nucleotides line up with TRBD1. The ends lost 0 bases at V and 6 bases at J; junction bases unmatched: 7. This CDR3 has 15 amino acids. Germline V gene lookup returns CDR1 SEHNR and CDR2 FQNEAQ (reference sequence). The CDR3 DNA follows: TGTGCCAGCAGCTTAGCGGCAGGGGGTAAAGCTGAAGCTTTCTTT. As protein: CASSLAAGGKAEAFF.

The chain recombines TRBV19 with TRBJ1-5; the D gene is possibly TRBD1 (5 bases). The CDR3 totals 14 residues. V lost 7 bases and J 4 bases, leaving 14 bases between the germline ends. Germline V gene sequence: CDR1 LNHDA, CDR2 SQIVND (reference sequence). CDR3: CASTSPRENQPQHF. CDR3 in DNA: TGTGCCAGTACCAGCCCCAGGGAAAATCAGCCCCAGCATTTT.

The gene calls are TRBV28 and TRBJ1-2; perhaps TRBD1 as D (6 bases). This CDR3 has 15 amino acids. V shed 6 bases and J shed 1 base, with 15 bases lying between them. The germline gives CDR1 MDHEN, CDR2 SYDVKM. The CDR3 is CASRKGTGINYGYTF. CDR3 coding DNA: TGTGCCAGCAGAAAGGGAACAGGGATTAACTATGGCTACACCTTC.

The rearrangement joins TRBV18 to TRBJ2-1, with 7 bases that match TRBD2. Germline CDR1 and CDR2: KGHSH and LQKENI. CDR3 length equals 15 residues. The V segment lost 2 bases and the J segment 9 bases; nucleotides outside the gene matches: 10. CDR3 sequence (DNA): TGTGCCAGCTCACCATCGGCGGGAGTTTACGGTGAGCAGTTCTTC. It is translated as CASSPSAGVYGEQFF. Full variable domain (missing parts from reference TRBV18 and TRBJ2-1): NAGVMQNPRHLVRRRGQEARLRCSPMKGHSHVYWYRQLPEEGLKFMVYLQKENIIDESGMPKERFSAEFPKEGPSILRIQQVVRGDSAAYFCASSPSAGVYGEQFFGPGTRLTVL.

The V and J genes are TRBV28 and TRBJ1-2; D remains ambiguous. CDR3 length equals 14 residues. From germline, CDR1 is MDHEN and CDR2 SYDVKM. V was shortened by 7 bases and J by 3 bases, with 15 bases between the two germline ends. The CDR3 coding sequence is TGTGCCAGCACCTCCGAGGGAGAAGACTATGGCTACACCTTC. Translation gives CASTSEGEDYGYTF.

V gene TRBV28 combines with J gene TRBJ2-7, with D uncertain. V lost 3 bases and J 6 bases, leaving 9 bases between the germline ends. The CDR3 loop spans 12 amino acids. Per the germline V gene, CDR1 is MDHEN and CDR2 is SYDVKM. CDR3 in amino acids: CASSFQVGEQYF. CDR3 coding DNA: TGTGCCAGCAGTTTCCAGGTTGGCGAGCAGTACTTC.

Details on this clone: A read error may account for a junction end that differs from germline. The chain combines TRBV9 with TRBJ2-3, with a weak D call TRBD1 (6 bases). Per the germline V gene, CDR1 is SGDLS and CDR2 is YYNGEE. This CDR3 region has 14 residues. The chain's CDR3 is CTSSVGQITDTQYF. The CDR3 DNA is TGTACCAGCAGCGTGGGACAAATCACAGATACGCAGTATTTT.

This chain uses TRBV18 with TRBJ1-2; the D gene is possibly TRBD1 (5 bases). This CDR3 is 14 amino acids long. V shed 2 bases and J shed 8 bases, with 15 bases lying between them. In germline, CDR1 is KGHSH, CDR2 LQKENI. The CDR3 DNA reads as TGTGCCAGCTCACCAAGCAGGGTTTTAACAGGCTACACCTTC. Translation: CASSPSRVLTGYTF.

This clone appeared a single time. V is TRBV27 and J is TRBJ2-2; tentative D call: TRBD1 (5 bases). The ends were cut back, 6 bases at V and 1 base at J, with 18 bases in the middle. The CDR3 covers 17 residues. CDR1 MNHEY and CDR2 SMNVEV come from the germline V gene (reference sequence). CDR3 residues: CASSPDPAGLNTGELFF. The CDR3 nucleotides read TGTGCCAGCAGCCCGGATCCGGCAGGGCTGAACACCGGGGAGCTGTTTTTT.

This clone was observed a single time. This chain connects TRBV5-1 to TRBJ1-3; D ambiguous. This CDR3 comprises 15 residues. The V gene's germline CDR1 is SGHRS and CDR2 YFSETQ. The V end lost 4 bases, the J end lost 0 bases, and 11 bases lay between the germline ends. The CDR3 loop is CASSPRGGSGNTIYF. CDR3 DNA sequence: TGCGCCAGCAGCCCCCGGGGAGGCTCTGGAAACACCATATATTTT.

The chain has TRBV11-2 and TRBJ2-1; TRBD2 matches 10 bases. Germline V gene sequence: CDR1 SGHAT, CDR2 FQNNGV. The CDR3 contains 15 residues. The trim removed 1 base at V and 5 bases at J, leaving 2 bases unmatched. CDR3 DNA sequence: TGTGCCAGCAGCTTAGGGCTAGCGGGGGACAATGAGCAGTTCTTC. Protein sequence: CASSLGLAGDNEQFF.

DNA of the CDR3: TGTGCCAGTAGTACCCTGGACAGGCGTAGTGGCTACACCTTC. Residues: CASSTLDRRSGYTF. The genes are TRBV19 and TRBJ1-2; 7 bases agree with TRBD1. The CDR3 spans 14 residues. Trimming cost V 4 bases and J 7 bases; bases outside gene matches: 9. CDR1 is LNHDA, CDR2 SQIVND, per germline (reference sequence).

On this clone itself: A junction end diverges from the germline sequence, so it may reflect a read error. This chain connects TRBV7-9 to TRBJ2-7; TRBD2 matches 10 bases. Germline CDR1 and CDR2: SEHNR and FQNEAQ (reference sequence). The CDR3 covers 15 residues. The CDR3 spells CSSSPSGRVSYEQYF. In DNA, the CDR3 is TGTTCCAGCAGCCCGAGCGGGAGGGTCTCCTACGAGCAGTACTTC. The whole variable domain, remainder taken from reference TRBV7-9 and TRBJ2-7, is DTGVSQNPRHKITKRGQNVTFRCDPISEHNRLYWYRQTLGQGPEFLTYFQNEAQLEKSRLLSDRFSAERPKGSFSTLEIQRTEQGDSAMYLCSSSPSGRVSYEQYFGPGTRLTVT.

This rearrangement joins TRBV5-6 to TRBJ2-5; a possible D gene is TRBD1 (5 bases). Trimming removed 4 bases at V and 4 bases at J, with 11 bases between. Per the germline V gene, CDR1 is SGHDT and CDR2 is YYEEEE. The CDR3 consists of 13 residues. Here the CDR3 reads CASSRQGPETQYF. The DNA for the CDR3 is TGTGCCAGCAGCAGGCAGGGCCCAGAGACCCAGTACTTC.

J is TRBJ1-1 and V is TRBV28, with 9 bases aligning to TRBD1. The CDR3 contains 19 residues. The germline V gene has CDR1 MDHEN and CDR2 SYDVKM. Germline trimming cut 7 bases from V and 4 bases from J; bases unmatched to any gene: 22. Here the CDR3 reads CASIAGQGLVFGRSTEAFF. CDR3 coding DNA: TGTGCCAGCATCGCGGGACAGGGCTTAGTTTTTGGGCGGAGCACTGAAGCTTTCTTT. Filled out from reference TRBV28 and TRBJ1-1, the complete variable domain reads DVKVTQSSRYLVKRTGEKVFLECVQDMDHENMFWYRQDPGLGLRLIYFSYDVKMKEKGDIPEGYSVSREKKERFSLILESASTNQTSMYLCASIAGQGLVFGRSTEAFFGQGTRLTVV.

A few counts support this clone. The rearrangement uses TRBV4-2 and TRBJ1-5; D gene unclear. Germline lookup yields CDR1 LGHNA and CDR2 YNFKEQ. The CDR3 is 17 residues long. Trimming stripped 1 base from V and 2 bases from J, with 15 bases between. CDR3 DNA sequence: TGTGCCAGCAGCCAAGTCCAGTCCGGAGGTGGCAATCAGCCCCAGCATTTT. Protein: CASSQVQSGGGNQPQHF.

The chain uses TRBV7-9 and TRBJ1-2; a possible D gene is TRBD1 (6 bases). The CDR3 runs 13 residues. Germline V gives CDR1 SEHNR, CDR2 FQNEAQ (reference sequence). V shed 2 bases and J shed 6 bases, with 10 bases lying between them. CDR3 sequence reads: CASSLTGWDGYTF. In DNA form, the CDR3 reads TGTGCCAGCAGCTTAACAGGGTGGGATGGCTACACCTTC.

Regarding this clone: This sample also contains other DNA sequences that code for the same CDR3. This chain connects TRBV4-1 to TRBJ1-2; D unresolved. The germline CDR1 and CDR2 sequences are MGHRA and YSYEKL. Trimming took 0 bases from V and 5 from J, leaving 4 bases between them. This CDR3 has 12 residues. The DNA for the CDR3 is TGCGCCAGCAGCCAAGATTCATATGGCTACACCTTC. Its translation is CASSQDSYGYTF.

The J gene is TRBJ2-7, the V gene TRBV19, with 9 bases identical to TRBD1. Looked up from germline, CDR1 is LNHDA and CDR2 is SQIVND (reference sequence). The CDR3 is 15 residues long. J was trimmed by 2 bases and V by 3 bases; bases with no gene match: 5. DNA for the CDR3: TGTGCCAGTAGTATTACAGGGGGCTTTACCTACGAGCAGTACTTC. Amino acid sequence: CASSITGGFTYEQYF.

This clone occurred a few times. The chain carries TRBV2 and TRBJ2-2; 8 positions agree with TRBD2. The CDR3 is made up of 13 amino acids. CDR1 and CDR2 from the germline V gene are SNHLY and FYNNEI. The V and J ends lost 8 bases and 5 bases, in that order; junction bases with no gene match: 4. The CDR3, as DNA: TGTGCCAGCGCGGCGGGAGGTACCGGGGAGCTGTTTTTT. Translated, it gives CASAAGGTGELFF.

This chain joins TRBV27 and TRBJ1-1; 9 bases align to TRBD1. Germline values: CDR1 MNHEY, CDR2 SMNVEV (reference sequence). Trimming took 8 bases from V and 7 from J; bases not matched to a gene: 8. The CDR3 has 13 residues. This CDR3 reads CASGRTGVSEAFF. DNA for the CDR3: TGTGCCAGCGGACGGACAGGGGTGAGTGAAGCTTTCTTT.

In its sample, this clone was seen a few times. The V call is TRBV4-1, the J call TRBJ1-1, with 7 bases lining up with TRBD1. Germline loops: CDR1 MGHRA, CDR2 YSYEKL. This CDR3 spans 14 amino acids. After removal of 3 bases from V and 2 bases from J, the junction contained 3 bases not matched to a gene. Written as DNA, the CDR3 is TGCGCCAGCAGCCACGACAGGGTCAACACTGAAGCTTTCTTT. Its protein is CASSHDRVNTEAFF.

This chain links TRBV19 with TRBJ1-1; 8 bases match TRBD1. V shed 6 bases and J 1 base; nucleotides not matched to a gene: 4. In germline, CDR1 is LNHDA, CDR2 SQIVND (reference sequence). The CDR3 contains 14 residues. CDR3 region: CASSFGTGNTEAFF. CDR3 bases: TGTGCCAGTAGCTTCGGGACAGGGAACACTGAAGCTTTCTTT. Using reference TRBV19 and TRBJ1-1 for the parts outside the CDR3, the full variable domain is DGGITQSPKYLFRKEGQNVTLSCEQNLNHDAMYWYRQDPGQGLRLIYYSQIVNDFQKGDIAEGYSVSREKKESFPLTVTSAQKNPTAFYLCASSFGTGNTEAFFGQGTRLTVV.